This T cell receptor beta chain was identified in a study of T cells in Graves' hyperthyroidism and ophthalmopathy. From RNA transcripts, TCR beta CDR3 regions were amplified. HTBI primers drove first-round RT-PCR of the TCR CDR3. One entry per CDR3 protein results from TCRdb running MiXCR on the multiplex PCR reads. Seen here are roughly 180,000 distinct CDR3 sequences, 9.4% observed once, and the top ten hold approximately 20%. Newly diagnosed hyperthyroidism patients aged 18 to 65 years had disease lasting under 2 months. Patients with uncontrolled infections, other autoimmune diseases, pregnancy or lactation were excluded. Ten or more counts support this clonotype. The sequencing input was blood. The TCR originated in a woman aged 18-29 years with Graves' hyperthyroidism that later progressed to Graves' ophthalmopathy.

The CDR3 loop reads CASSPSGREGYTF. CDR3 DNA: TGTGCCAGCAGCCCTAGCGGACGGGAAGGCTACACCTTC. The genes are TRBV9 and TRBJ1-2, with D unresolved. Germline V gives CDR1 SGDLS, CDR2 YYNGEE. CDR3 size: 13 residues. The germline V and J ends were trimmed by 4 bases and 8 bases, with 15 bases remaining between them. The whole variable domain, filled in from reference TRBV9 and TRBJ1-2, reads DSGVTQTPKHLITATGQRVTLRCSPRSGDLSVYWYQQSLDQGLQFLIQYYNGEERAKGNILERFSAQQFPDLHSELNLSSLELGDSALYFCASSPSGREGYTFGSGTRLTVV.